This TCR beta chain was sequenced during a study of read filtering for tumor transcriptome and immune sequencing. At the level of the study: The cohort had 17 to 20 men and over twelve women aged about 45 to 80, mean around 63 years.

A remark on this clonotype: Its cognate antigen is unknown. This may be a read error: a much more frequent sequence differs by one nucleotide.

Study findings and constraints: In IR-seq, single-read clonotypes were 65% to 90% of clonotypes but around 3.2% of reads.

This library used roughly 370 ng RNA and molecular barcoded adaptors spanning alpha/delta and beta/gamma chains. Using its own MiXCR run on the reads, TCRdb lists one record per CDR3 protein. The sample lists approximately 60,000 distinct CDR3 sequences; 20% to 25% were seen once. The CDR3 runs 16 residues. Trimming removed 0 bases from V and 3 bases from J, with 15 bases in between. CDR1 is SGHDN and CDR2 is FVKESK in the germline V gene. Every patient had bone marrow sampled while the disease was active. This receptor was taken from a donor aged 40 or over with multiple myeloma. The J gene is TRBJ2-7, the V gene TRBV14; TRBD2 is a possible D gene (6 bases). Sequencing input: a population of CD138-negative cells sorted from bone marrow. The CDR3: CASSQDGGGTRYEQYF. The CDR3 nucleotides are TGTGCCAGCAGCCAAGATGGTGGAGGGACTCGCTACGAGCAGTACTTC.